These 10 T cell receptor beta chains came from one sample sequenced in a study of blood T cell repertoires in COVID-19. Libraries were prepared by immunoSEQ multiplex PCR; TCRdb keeps only in-frame clonotypes and omits some of them. The sample carries approximately 200,000 clones, about 86% recorded once. Sequenced material: PBMCs or T cells enriched from blood (not recorded which). The receptor source for this set is a woman in her 30s who had been exposed to COVID-19.

V usage is TRBV5-6 and J usage is TRBJ1-3, with 8 bases fitting TRBD1. Germline trimming cut 4 bases from V and 2 bases from J; bases unmatched to any gene: 2. Germline V CDR1 and CDR2: SGHDT, YYEEEE. The CDR3 loop spans 14 amino acids. The CDR3 is CASSQGATGNTIYF. The CDR3 DNA sequence: TGTGCCAGCAGCCAGGGGGCGACTGGAAACACCATATATTTT.

This clone was detected only once. The chain is built from TRBV5-1 and TRBJ1-1; the D is unclear. This CDR3 spans 13 amino acids. The germline CDR1 and CDR2 sequences are SGHRS and YFSETQ. V was shortened by 0 bases and J by 1 base, with 4 bases between the two germline ends. Written as DNA, the CDR3 is TGCGCCAGCAGCTTGGCAGAGAACACTGAAGCTTTCTTT. This sequence encodes CASSLAENTEAFF.

The chain joins TRBV19 to TRBJ2-7, with a possible D match to TRBD2 (6 bases). This CDR3 is 14 amino acids long. The V and J ends lost 1 base and 4 bases respectively, with 11 bases between them. Germline assignment: CDR1 LNHDA and CDR2 SQIVND (reference sequence). The CDR3, as DNA: TGTGCCAGTAGTATAGGGCCGGGGGAATACGAGCAGTACTTC. Amino acid sequence: CASSIGPGEYEQYF.

The chain has TRBV29-1 and TRBJ2-7, with TRBD2 matching over 8 bases. Germline assignment: CDR1 SQVTM and CDR2 ANQGSEA. Trimming took 3 bases from V and 2 from J; bases not matched to a gene: 9. The CDR3 consists of 15 residues. The CDR3 nucleotides read TGCAGCGTTGAGGGGATAGCGGGGTCCCCCTACGAGCAGTACTTC. It yields the protein CSVEGIAGSPYEQYF.

The genes are TRBV5-1 and TRBJ1-1; D may be TRBD1 (5 bases). Germline lookup yields CDR1 SGHRS and CDR2 YFSETQ. The CDR3 contains 16 residues. Between the trimmed V and J ends, which lost 0 bases and 4 bases, there was a span of 16 bases. CDR3 nucleotide sequence: TGCGCCAGCAGCTTGGAGGGGATCCCGATGAGCACTGAAGCTTTCTTT. Encoded protein: CASSLEGIPMSTEAFF.

This rearrangement joins TRBV5-1 to TRBJ1-2; D is perhaps TRBD1 (5 bases). V shed 8 bases and J shed 1 base, with 18 bases lying between them. The length of the CDR3 is 15 residues. Germline-derived CDR1 and CDR2 are SGHRS and YFSETQ. The CDR3 reads CASNLDTMNNYGYTF. DNA for the CDR3: TGCGCCAGTAACCTGGACACGATGAATAACTATGGCTACACCTTC.

This clone was seen repeatedly, ten times or more. The chain has TRBV4-1 and TRBJ2-7, with no clear D. The CDR3 runs 14 residues. CDR1 and CDR2 from the germline V gene are MGHRA and YSYEKL. With 1 base removed from V and 1 base from J, the gap between germline ends came to 8 bases. CDR3 DNA: TGCGCCAGCAGCCAAGCAGGTTGGTCCTACGAGCAGTACTTC. It codes for CASSQAGWSYEQYF.

The chain employs TRBV2 and TRBJ1-6; D gene ambiguous. Germline CDR1 SNHLY, CDR2 FYNNEI. V lost 1 base and J lost 10, with 17 bases in between. The CDR3 has 16 residues. The CDR3 here is CASSEVLARTGSPLHF. CDR3 DNA sequence: TGTGCCAGCAGTGAAGTCTTGGCCCGGACGGGGTCACCCCTCCACTTT. The full variable domain, rest sourced from reference TRBV2 and TRBJ1-6, is EPEVTQTPSHQVTQMGQEVILRCVPISNHLYFYWYRQILGQKVEFLVSFYNNEISEKSEIFDDQFSVERPDGSNFTLKIRSTKLEDSAMYFCASSEVLARTGSPLHFGNGTRLTVT.

The chain combines TRBV6-1 with TRBJ1-2, with D tentatively TRBD1 (6 bases). The CDR3 runs to 16 residues. Germline V gene sequence: CDR1 MNHNS, CDR2 SASEGT. V gave up 5 bases and J gave up 8 bases, with 24 bases separating them. The CDR3 region is CASSKDNLRGFGGYTF. CDR3 coding DNA: TGTGCCAGCAGTAAAGATAATCTCAGGGGCTTCGGAGGCTACACCTTC.

The CDR3 DNA follows: TGCAGCGTTGAAGAACCAAACGGAGGTGGCTACACCTTC. This sequence encodes CSVEEPNGGGYTF. J is TRBJ1-2 and V is TRBV29-1; D remains ambiguous. In germline, CDR1 is SQVTM, CDR2 ANQGSEA. The CDR3 has 13 amino acids. V lost 0 bases, J lost 7 bases, and 12 bases lay in between.